This T cell receptor beta chain was identified in a study of cytomegalovirus exposure and HLA in healthy donors. Study outcomes and limitations: Per a later analysis, HLA-associated TCR beta chains showed more clonal expansion than other, equally common TCR beta chains. What TCR beta sequences reportedly achieved was accurate prediction of HLA-A and HLA-B alleles in most subjects. Data from an earlier analysis indicated that most TCR beta V segments were productive either about 90% or about 30% of the time.

Nominally healthy donors provided the samples, though records likely missed some immune exposures. About this clone: Its antigen is still unknown.

Germline CDR1 MDHEN, CDR2 SYDVKM. The CDR3 consists of 14 residues. The V and J ends lost 6 bases and 5 bases, in that order; junction bases with no gene match: 9. The primer mix had 60 Vbeta and 13 Jbeta primers. Libraries were prepared by immunoSEQ multiplex PCR; TCRdb keeps only in-frame clonotypes and omits some of them. Seen here are about 200,000 clones, over 65% observed once, and the top ten hold roughly a sixth. The sequence came from a man aged 35 to 55 in good health and CMV-seronegative. The V call is TRBV28, the J call TRBJ2-5; 7 nucleotides match TRBD2. What was sequenced was PBMCs. CDR3 loop: CASRGGLDGETQYF. The CDR3 nucleotides are TGTGCCAGCAGGGGCGGACTAGATGGGGAGACCCAGTACTTC.